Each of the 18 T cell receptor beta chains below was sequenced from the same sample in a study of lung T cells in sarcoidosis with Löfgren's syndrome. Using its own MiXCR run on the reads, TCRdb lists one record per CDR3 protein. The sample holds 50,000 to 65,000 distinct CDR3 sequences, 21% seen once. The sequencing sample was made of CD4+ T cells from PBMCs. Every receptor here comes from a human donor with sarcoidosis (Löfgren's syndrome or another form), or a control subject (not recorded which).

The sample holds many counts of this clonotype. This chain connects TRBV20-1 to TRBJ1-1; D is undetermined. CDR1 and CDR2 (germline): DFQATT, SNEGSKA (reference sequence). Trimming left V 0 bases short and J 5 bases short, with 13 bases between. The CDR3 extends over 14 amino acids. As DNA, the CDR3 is TGCAGTGCTAGAGATGCGGGGATTAATACTGAAGCTTTCTTT. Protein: CSARDAGINTEAFF.

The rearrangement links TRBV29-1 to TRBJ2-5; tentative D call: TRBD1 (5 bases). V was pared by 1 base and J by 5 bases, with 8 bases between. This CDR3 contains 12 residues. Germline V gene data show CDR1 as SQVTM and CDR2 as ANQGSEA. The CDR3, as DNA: TGCAGCGTTGAAGGTGGGGCGGAGACCCAGTACTTC. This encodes CSVEGGAETQYF.

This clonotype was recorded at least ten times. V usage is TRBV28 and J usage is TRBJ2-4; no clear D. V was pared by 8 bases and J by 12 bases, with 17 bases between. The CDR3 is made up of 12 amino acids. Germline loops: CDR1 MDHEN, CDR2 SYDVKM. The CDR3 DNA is TGTGCCAGCGGACCTAAACTCACCAATCAGTACTTC. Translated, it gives CASGPKLTNQYF.

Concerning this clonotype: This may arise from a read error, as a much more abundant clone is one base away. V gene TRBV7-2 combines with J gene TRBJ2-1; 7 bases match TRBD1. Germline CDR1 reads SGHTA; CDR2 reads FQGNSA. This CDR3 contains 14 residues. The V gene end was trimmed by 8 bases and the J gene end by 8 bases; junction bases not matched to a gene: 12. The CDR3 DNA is TGTGCCAGCGGGCGTGGGACAGTAAGCGATGAGCAGTTCTTC. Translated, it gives CASGRGTVSDEQFF.

CDR3 nucleotide sequence: TGTGCCTGGGCGGCCCTGAGCTCCTATAATTCACCCCTCCACTTT. The encoded protein is CAWAALSSYNSPLHF. The genes are TRBV30 and TRBJ1-6; no clear D. Germline loops: CDR1 GTSNPN, CDR2 SVGIG (reference sequence). This CDR3 is built from 15 residues. Trimming left V 5 bases short and J 0 bases short, with 11 bases between.

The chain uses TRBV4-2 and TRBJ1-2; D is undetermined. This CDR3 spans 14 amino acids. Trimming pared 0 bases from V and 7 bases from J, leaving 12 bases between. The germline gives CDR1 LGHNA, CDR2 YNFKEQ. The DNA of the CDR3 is TGTGCCAGCAGCCAAGATCTGGAACAGTTTGGCTACACCTTC. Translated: CASSQDLEQFGYTF.

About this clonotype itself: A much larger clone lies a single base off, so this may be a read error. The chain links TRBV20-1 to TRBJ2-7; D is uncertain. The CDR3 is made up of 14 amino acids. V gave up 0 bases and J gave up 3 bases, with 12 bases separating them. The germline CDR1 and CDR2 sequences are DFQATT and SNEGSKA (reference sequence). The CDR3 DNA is TGCAGTGCTAGAGATTTCAGGATGTACTACGAGCAGTACTTC. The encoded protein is CSARDFRMYYEQYF.

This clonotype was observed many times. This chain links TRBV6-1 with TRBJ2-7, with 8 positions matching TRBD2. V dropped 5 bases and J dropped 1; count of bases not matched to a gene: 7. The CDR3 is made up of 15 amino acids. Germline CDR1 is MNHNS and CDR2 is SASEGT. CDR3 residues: CASSYLREGSYEQYF. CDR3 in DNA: TGTGCCAGCAGTTATTTACGGGAGGGATCCTACGAGCAGTACTTC.

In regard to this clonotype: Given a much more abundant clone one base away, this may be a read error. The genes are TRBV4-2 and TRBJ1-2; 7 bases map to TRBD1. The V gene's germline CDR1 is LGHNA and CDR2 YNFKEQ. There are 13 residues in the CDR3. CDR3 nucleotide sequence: TGTGCCAGCGGCCAAGGGGGCCAGGCGGGCTACACCTTC. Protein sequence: CASGQGGQAGYTF.

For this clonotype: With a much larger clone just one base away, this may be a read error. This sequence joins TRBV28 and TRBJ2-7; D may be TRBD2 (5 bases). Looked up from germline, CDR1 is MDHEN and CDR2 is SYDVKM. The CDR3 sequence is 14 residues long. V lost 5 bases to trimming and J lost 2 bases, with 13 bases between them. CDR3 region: CASSMRVTTYEQYF. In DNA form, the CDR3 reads TGTGCCAGCAGTATGAGGGTGACGACCTACGAGCAGTACTTC.

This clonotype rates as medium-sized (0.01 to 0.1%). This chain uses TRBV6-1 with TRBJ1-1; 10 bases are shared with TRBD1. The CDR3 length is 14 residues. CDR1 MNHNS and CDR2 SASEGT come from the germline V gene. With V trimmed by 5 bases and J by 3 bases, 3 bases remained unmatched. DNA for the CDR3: TGTGCCAGCAGTCGACAGGGGGCCGACACTGAAGCTTTCTTT. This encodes CASSRQGADTEAFF.

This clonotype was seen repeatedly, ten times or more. Written as DNA, the CDR3 is TGTGCCACCAGCAGAGTCCCGGAGACTGAAGCTTTCTTT. Protein product: CATSRVPETEAFF. V usage is TRBV15 and J usage is TRBJ1-1; D gene ambiguous. Trimming took off 1 base at V and 5 bases at J, with 8 bases between the two ends. CDR3 size: 13 residues. Germline values: CDR1 LNHNV, CDR2 YYDKDF (reference sequence).

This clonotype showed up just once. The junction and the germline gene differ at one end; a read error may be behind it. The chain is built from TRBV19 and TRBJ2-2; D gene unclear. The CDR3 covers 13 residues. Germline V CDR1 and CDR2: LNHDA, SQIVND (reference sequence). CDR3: CASSIPYTEELFF. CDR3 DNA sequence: TGTGCCAGTAGTATTCCCTACACCGAGGAGCTGTTTTTT.

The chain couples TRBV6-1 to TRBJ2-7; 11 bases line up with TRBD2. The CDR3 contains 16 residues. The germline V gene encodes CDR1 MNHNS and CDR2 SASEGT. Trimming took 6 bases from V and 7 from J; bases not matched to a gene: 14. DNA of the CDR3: TGTGCCAGCAGCCGCCCTTGGGTAGCGGGGGGGCTTGAGCAGTACGTC. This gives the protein CASSRPWVAGGLEQYV.

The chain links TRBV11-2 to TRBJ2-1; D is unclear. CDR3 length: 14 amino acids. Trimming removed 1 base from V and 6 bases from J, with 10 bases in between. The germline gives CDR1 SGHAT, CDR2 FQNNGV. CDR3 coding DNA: TGTGCCAGCAGCTTAGCGGGTACCCGCAATGAGCAGTTCTTC. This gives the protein CASSLAGTRNEQFF.

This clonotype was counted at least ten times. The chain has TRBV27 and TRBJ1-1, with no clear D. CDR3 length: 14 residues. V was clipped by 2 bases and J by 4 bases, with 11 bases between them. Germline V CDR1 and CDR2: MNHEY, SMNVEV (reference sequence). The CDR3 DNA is TGTGCCAGCAGTTTAGCAGGTCGTTCCACTGAAGCTTTCTTT. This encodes CASSLAGRSTEAFF.

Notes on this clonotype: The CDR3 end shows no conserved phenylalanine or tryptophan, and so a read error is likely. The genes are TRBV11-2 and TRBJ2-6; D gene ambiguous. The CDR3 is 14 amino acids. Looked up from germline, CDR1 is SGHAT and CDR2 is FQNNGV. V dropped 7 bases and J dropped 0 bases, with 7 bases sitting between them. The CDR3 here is CASTYSSGANVLTL. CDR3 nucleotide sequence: TGTGCCAGCACGTACTCCTCTGGGGCCAACGTCCTGACTCTC.

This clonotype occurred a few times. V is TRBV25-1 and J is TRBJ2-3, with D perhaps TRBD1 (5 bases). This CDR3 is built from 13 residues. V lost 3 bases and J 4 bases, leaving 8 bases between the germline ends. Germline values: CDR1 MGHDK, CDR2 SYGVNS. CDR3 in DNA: TGTGCCAGCAGTGACAGGGCCGCAGATACGCAGTATTTT. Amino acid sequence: CASSDRAADTQYF.